These 10 T cell receptor beta chains came from one sample sequenced in a study of control samples from healthy donors and cancer patients. Profiled with immunoSEQ multiplex PCR; TCRdb holds only in-frame clones, not every one. The data hold 150,000 to 170,000 clones, with approximately 96% observed a single time. The specimen sequenced was blood. The receptors come from a man aged 40-49 years in good health.

V gene TRBV5-1 combines with J gene TRBJ2-3; D is perhaps TRBD1 or TRBD2 (5 bases each). The CDR3 is 16 residues long. Per the germline V gene, CDR1 is SGHRS and CDR2 is YFSETQ. The V end was cut by 5 bases, the J end by 4 bases, with 20 bases between. CDR3: CASRGTEADDPDTQYF. The CDR3 DNA sequence: TGCGCCAGCAGGGGGACGGAGGCAGATGATCCAGATACGCAGTATTTT.

The chain has TRBV27 and TRBJ2-2; a possible D gene is TRBD1 (6 bases). CDR1 and CDR2 from the germline V gene are MNHEY and SMNVEV (reference sequence). Between the trimmed V and J ends, which lost 10 bases and 6 bases, there was a span of 18 bases. This CDR3 has 14 amino acids. The CDR3 DNA follows: TGTGCCACCAGCGCAGGGGAGAGGGCCGGGGAGCTGTTTTTT. Protein sequence: CATSAGERAGELFF.

This sequence joins TRBV5-4 and TRBJ2-1, with TRBD2 matching 10 bases. This CDR3 comprises 16 residues. V trimming: 4 bases; J trimming: 4 bases; junction bases outside the gene matches: 8. Germline values: CDR1 SGHNT, CDR2 YYREEE (reference sequence). CDR3 bases: TGTGCCAGCAGCCCCGGGGGTAGCGGGGGGTACAATGAGCAGTTCTTC. Its translation: CASSPGGSGGYNEQFF.

The chain carries TRBV28 and TRBJ2-7; the D gene is possibly TRBD1 (6 bases). CDR3 length equals 14 residues. Germline-derived CDR1 and CDR2 are MDHEN and SYDVKM. V lost 5 bases to trimming and J lost 4 bases, with 15 bases between them. CDR3 protein: CASSENREFYEQYF. Here the CDR3 DNA reads TGTGCCAGCAGTGAAAACAGGGAGTTTTACGAGCAGTACTTC. Using reference TRBV28 and TRBJ2-7 for the parts outside the CDR3, the full variable domain is DVKVTQSSRYLVKRTGEKVFLECVQDMDHENMFWYRQDPGLGLRLIYFSYDVKMKEKGDIPEGYSVSREKKERFSLILESASTNQTSMYLCASSENREFYEQYFGPGTRLTVT.

The chain joins TRBV7-2 to TRBJ2-7; TRBD2 matches 14 bases. The CDR3 totals 18 residues. V lost 4 bases to trimming and J lost 0 bases; unmatched junction nucleotides: 8. Germline CDR1 and CDR2: SGHTA and FQGNSA. The DNA of the CDR3 is TGTGCCAGCAGCTCCGGACTAGCGGGGGGTAGGAGCTCCTACGAGCAGTACTTC. It encodes CASSSGLAGGRSSYEQYF.

This chain joins TRBV2 and TRBJ1-2, with unresolved D. V was pared by 7 bases and J by 3 bases, with 18 bases between. Germline V gives CDR1 SNHLY, CDR2 FYNNEI. The CDR3 contains 15 residues. The CDR3 region is CASTQRPSSYYGYTF. The CDR3 nucleotides are TGTGCCAGCACCCAGCGCCCATCTTCCTACTATGGCTACACCTTC.

This CDR3 reads CASSQDRGRGRRNTEAFF. The CDR3, as DNA: TGTGCCAGCAGCCAAGACAGGGGGCGAGGTCGGCGGAACACTGAAGCTTTCTTT. The chain carries TRBV14 and TRBJ1-1, with 8 bases that match TRBD1. Germline assignment: CDR1 SGHDN and CDR2 FVKESK. Germline trimming cut 0 bases from V and 1 base from J; bases unmatched to any gene: 10. The CDR3 runs to 18 residues.

This clone appeared once. The genes are TRBV29-1 and TRBJ2-2; no reliable D call. CDR1 is SQVTM and CDR2 is ANQGSEA in the germline V gene. V lost 4 bases to trimming and J lost 7 bases, with 10 bases between them. The CDR3 loop spans 12 amino acids. The CDR3 reads CSVVLESGELFF. CDR3 in DNA: TGCAGCGTTGTCCTGGAAAGCGGGGAGCTGTTTTTT.

The chain links TRBV9 to TRBJ1-6; D unclear. Per germline, CDR1 SGDLS and CDR2 YYNGEE. Trimming took off 5 bases at V and 0 bases at J, with 15 bases between the two ends. CDR3 length: 17 amino acids. CDR3 in amino acids: CASRVPGRSSYNSPLHF. DNA of the CDR3: TGTGCCAGCAGAGTTCCGGGCCGAAGCTCCTATAATTCACCCCTCCACTTT. The full variable domain, its missing parts supplied by reference TRBV9 and TRBJ1-6, is DSGVTQTPKHLITATGQRVTLRCSPRSGDLSVYWYQQSLDQGLQFLIQYYNGEERAKGNILERFSAQQFPDLHSELNLSSLELGDSALYFCASRVPGRSSYNSPLHFGNGTRLTVT.

The rearrangement links TRBV28 to TRBJ2-1; D may be TRBD1 (6 bases). The CDR3 extends over 14 amino acids. The germline gives CDR1 MDHEN, CDR2 SYDVKM. V was cut by 3 bases and J by 6 bases, with 12 bases left in between. The CDR3 bases are TGTGCCAGCAGTTTGTTGGGGGCCCTCAATGAGCAGTTCTTC. Protein: CASSLLGALNEQFF.